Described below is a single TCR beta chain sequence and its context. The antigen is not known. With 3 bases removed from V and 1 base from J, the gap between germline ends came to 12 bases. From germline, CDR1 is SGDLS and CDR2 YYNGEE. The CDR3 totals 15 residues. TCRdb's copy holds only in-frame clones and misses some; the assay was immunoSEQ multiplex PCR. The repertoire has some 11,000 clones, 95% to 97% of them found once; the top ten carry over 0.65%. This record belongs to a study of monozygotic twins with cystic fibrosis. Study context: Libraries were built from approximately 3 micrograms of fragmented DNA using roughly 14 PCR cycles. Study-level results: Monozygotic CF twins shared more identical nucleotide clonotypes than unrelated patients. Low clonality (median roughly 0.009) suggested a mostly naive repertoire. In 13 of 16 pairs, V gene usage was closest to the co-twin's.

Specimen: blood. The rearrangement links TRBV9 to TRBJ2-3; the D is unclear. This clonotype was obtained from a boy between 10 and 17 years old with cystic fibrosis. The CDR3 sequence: CASSAGSVRTDTQYF. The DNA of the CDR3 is TGTGCCAGCAGCGCTGGTTCCGTCCGCACAGATACGCAGTATTTT.